The source of this T cell receptor (beta chain) is a study of cytomegalovirus exposure and HLA in healthy donors. Study-wide results and caveats: Several top significant clusters appeared, in a later analysis, to be linked to common viral pathogens. In vitro data verified three CMV-associated chains as specific for CMV antigens. TCR beta sequences reportedly predicted the HLA-A and HLA-B alleles of most subjects accurately.

This clone appeared a few times. What it recognizes is unknown. The germline CDR1 and CDR2 sequences are MNHEY and SMNVEV (reference sequence). Trimming removed 3 bases at V and 0 bases at J, with 9 bases between. CDR3 length equals 14 residues. Amplification used 60 Vbeta primers and 13 Jbeta primers. TCRdb's table, derived via immunoSEQ multiplex PCR, lists solely in-frame clones and lacks some. Among some 90,000 clones, over 70% were seen once, and the ten largest hold more than 2.5%. The chain uses TRBV27 and TRBJ2-7, with D hard to call. The TCR originated in a man aged 35 to 55 in good health and CMV-seronegative. The sequenced material came from PBMCs. This CDR3 is CASSFGRSSYEQYF. DNA of the CDR3: TGTGCCAGCAGTTTTGGCAGGTCCTCCTACGAGCAGTACTTC.